The present entry profiles one TCR beta chain with its context. Its specific antigen is unknown. No base qualities exist here, and no much larger clone lies one base off it. Explained via the paper, the treatment or condition label denotes: in vitro stimulation with specific CMV peptide epitopes to enrich CMV-specific T cells. The V end loses 6 bases and the J end loses 4 bases, and a stretch of 15 bases separates them. Taken from cysteine to phenylalanine, the CDR3 has 13 residues. The read is trimmed to its CDR3 DNA, 39 bases read in frame from base 1. According to the germline V gene (reference sequence), CDR1 reads DFQATT and CDR2 reads SNEGSKA. TCRdb lists the instrument as Illumina HiSeq 1500. TCRdb trimmed the raw reads at Q25, called clones with MiXCR and kept productive beta chains. Under each unique CDR3 protein, matching rows form one entry showing the most common genes and DNA. The sample includes 550,000 to 700,000 distinct CDR3 sequences, with about 40% observed a single time. The top ten clonotypes cover 48% of the sample.

These data come from a study of T cell repertoires in cytomegalovirus infection (dated by TCRdb to the late 2010s). With regard to the full study: Peptide stimulations targeted recently identified HLA-C-restricted CMV epitopes, whose presentation resists viral immunomodulation, together with well-studied HLA-B-restricted epitopes. Because public TCR beta signatures pointed to carriage of CMV infection together with the matching HLA type, the HLA type of each donor mattered for the analysis. Findings and caveats that apply to the study as a whole: Cumulative frequency of public TCR beta family members discriminated carriers of CMV infection plus the relevant HLA type in this cohort and an independent 352-donor cohort. The ex vivo response was dominated by HLA-C-restricted CMV-specific TCR beta clonotypes, which also provided the single most frequent clonotype in two of eight donors.

The chain joins TRBV20-1 to TRBJ1-2, with TRBD1 tentatively as D gene (6 bases match). This clonotype was sampled from a human donor in good health (CMV status not recorded). Some clones in this sample may be carry-over from other donors' samples. The sample here was cultured PBMCs, taken from culture after CMV antigen stimulation. The CDR3 region reads CSAEQGLGYGYTF. The DNA reads as follows: TGCAGTGCCGAACAGGGTTTAGGCTATGGCTACACCTTC.